This T cell receptor beta chain comes out of a study of blood T cells in healthy people across ages (dated by TCRdb to between 2015 and 2017). Context from the whole study: In model experiments, template switching captured roughly one uniquely barcoded TCR beta cDNA molecule for every two T cells. To avoid experimental bias, donors of different ages were spread randomly across the sequencing lanes. The donors were divided into four age groups: young (average 16 years), middle-aged (about 40), aged (roughly 60) and long-lived (about 80). For two donors (one aged 18 to 30 and one aged 80 or older), the study analyzed two additional independent replicas of 1 million unique cDNA reads from the same blood draw. To track age-related changes in TCR beta repertoire diversity, the study relied on deep sequencing normalized with unique cDNA molecular identifiers.

Beyond this particular receptor, the publication reports: Observed TCR beta diversity correlated strongly with the percentage of naive T cells measured by flow cytometry. Total diversity estimates from one million sequenced T cells were considered lower bounds and underestimates. Because profiling used bulk unsorted PBMCs, naive and antigen-experienced compartments could not be compared conclusively. Observed TCR beta diversity per million T cells fell roughly linearly with age, and a significant reduction was already apparent by age approximately 41. Because the CMV infection status of the donors was unknown, age-related changes in expanded clonotypes may potentially have been confounded. The long-lived group showed more naive CD4+ T cells, fewer expanded clones and increased TCR diversity than the aged group, suggesting age selection.

Library preparation used 5' RACE. TCRdb shows the sequencer as Illumina HiSeq 2500. A second PCR of roughly 7 to 12 cycles was performed with a sample-barcoded 5' primer and a J-beta primer mix. A unique molecular identifier was introduced onto each TCR beta cDNA molecule by a template-switch 5' adaptor carrying 12 random nucleotides. At least 2.5 million CDR3-containing paired-end reads were obtained from each sample. The Mint cDNA synthesis kit, primed by a TRBC-specific oligonucleotide, was used to synthesize first-strand cDNA from all RNA. All cDNA was treated with uracil-DNA glycosylase and then went through a first 18-cycle PCR with the universal primers M1SS and BC2_uni_R. The paper's processing steps were these. Each sample was normalized by randomly selecting 1 million high-quality reads, each carrying a distinct molecular identifier. Reads sharing molecular identifiers were discarded rather than binned into consensus sequences. MiTCR, run with a Q25 quality threshold and the strictest error-elimination algorithm, handled CDR3 identification, clonotype clustering and error correction. A nonparametric unseen species model with Euler transformation was used to estimate a lower bound on total TCR beta diversity. TCRdb reworked the public reads: Q25 trimming with fastp, MiXCR clone assembly, productive beta chains retained. Every CDR3 protein is listed once, alongside the most common genes and DNA of its rows. These V and J calls are TCRdb output, not the study's own analysis. For this sample there are just under 750,000 distinct CDR3 sequences; approximately 21% appear just once. The ten largest clonotypes hold roughly 22% of the sample.

The roughly 39 donors, aged 6 to 90 years, were systemically healthy Caucasian individuals from Russia. Each donor gave roughly 9 milliliters of peripheral blood, drawn into EDTA-treated Vacutainer tubes. Ficoll-Paque density-gradient centrifugation was used to isolate PBMCs, with at least 6 million obtained per sample. Trizol reagent was used to extract total RNA from PBMCs, with at least 5 micrograms per sample. For every donor, an aliquot of PBMCs went through flow cytometry to measure the percentages of naive CD45RAhigh/CD27high T cells. About this clonotype: This receptor's antigen is unknown. No much larger clonotype is one base removed from it; base qualities were not supplied.

Sequencing was performed on blood. This clonotype was sampled from a man between 65 and 85 years old in good health.

The CDR3 corresponds to CASRPGGRQETQYF. In nucleotide form, the sequence is TGTGCCAGCAGACCTGGAGGGAGACAAGAGACCCAGTACTTC. This sequence uses TRBV28 and TRBJ2-5; D gene: possibly TRBD2, on 6 matching bases. The germline V gene sets CDR1 to MDHEN and CDR2 to SYDVKM. Cut back by 6 bases and 2 bases, the V and J ends lie 13 bases apart. The CDR3 goes from the cysteine to the phenylalanine over 14 residues. The only DNA kept is the CDR3, 42 bases in frame from the first base.